Shown below are 26 T cell receptor beta chains from a single sample sequenced in a study of tumor-infiltrating lymphocytes in primary liver carcinoma. The investigators made TCR beta cDNA from roughly 0.45 ug total RNA, using a constant-region primer. It was through three nested multiplex PCR rounds of slightly modified ARM-PCR that TCR beta libraries arose. PCR rounds one and two used TRBV1-TRBV30 forward primers with a C-beta reverse primer for roughly 10 cycles each. TCRdb used MiXCR to reprocess the multiplex PCR reads, holding one entry per CDR3 protein. This sample has roughly 330,000 distinct CDR3 sequences, with roughly two thirds found just once. The authors took blood RNA from unsorted whole blood and also extracted germline DNA. Material: peripheral blood. The receptor source for this set is a man aged 40-49 years with primary liver carcinoma and hepatitis B virus infection.

A remark on this clonotype: An end of the junction does not agree with germline; a read error may underlie this. V usage is TRBV11-1 and J usage is TRBJ2-1; 9 nucleotides line up with TRBD2. Germline V lookup: CDR1 SGHAT, CDR2 FQDESV (reference sequence). The CDR3 extends over 15 amino acids. This CDR3 reads CANSLETSGHNEQFF. CDR3 sequence (DNA): TGTGCCAACAGCTTAGAAACTAGCGGGCACAATGAGCAATTCTTC.

This clonotype came up a few times. The V and J genes are TRBV29-1 and TRBJ2-4, with D perhaps matching TRBD1 (6 bases). CDR1 and CDR2 (germline): SQVTM, ANQGSEA. The V and J ends lost 6 bases and 0 bases respectively, with 15 bases between them. CDR3 size: 15 residues. In nucleotides, the CDR3 is TGCAGCGTCACAGGGCCCACTATAGCCAAAAACATTCAGTACTTC. It specifies CSVTGPTIAKNIQYF.

As concerns this clonotype: A read error may produce the germline difference seen at one junction end. The CDR3 region is CASSQDQGVGSADGCTF. Written as DNA, the CDR3 is TGTGCCAGCAGCCAAGATCAGGGAGTGGGCAGTGCGGATGGCTGCACCTTC. The chain links TRBV4-2 to TRBJ1-2; maybe TRBD1 (5 bases). CDR1 is LGHNA and CDR2 is YNFKEQ in the germline V gene. The CDR3 totals 17 residues.

This clonotype was observed a few times. At one end, the junction sequence differs from germline, possibly due to a read error. The chain carries TRBV11-2 and TRBJ2-5; D perhaps matches TRBD2 (6 bases). Germline CDR1 is SGHAT and CDR2 is FQNNGV. The CDR3 has 16 amino acids. CDR3 residues: CASSQDRLEGRETQYF. In DNA form, the CDR3 reads TGTGCCAGCAGCCAGGACCGACTAGAGGGAAGAGAGACCCAATACTTC.

Of note for this clonotype: The CDR3 does not close with the conserved phenylalanine or tryptophan, likely indicating a read error. V usage is TRBV4-2 and J usage is TRBJ2-5; TRBD1 or TRBD2 may be the D gene (5 bases each). The CDR3 is made up of 17 amino acids. In germline, CDR1 is LGHNA, CDR2 YNFKEQ. CDR3 in DNA: TGTGCCAGTAGCCAAGTGCGAGGACAAGGGGAGTCGCGGACCCAGTACATC. It is translated as CASSQVRGQGESRTQYI.

In the case of this clonotype: This is likely a read error, given that the CDR3 carries no conserved phenylalanine or tryptophan at its end. The chain carries TRBV25-1 and TRBJ1-6; 8 bases match TRBD1. The CDR3 runs to 14 residues. V was clipped by 7 bases and J by 7 bases; unmatched bases: 6. In germline, CDR1 is MGHDK, CDR2 SYGVNS. CDR3 sequence reads: CASKPQGVNSPLHY. As DNA, the CDR3 is TGTGCCAGCAAGCCACAGGGGGTAAATTCACCCCTCCACTAT.

This clonotype was seen only once. It may be a read error: a sequence one base away is much more abundant. The chain combines TRBV10-3 with TRBJ1-5; D call uncertain. Germline V gene sequence: CDR1 ENHRY, CDR2 SYGVKD. The CDR3 consists of 14 residues. CDR3 DNA: TGTGCCATCAGTGAGTGGGATAGCAATCAGTCCCAGCATTTT. Translated, it gives CAISEWDSNQSQHF.

Notes on this clonotype: With a much larger clone just one base away, this may be a read error. This chain joins TRBV6-2 or TRBV6-3 and TRBJ2-7, with 12 positions matching TRBD2. The CDR3 has 14 residues. The J segment lost 6 bases and the V segment lost 6 bases, leaving 6 bases of the junction unmatched. Germline CDR1 is MNHEY and CDR2 is SVGEGT. The CDR3 loop reads CASRTSGSYGEQYF. The CDR3 nucleotides are TGTGCCAGCAGGACTAGCGGGAGTTACGGCGAGCAGTACTTC.

Notes on this clonotype: A junction boundary mismatches the germline segment, possibly from a read error. CDR3 residues: CTSSSLPNEQYF. CDR3 nucleotides: TGTACCAGCAGCTCACTGCCCAATGAGCAGTACTTC. The chain couples TRBV13 to TRBJ2-1; D unresolved. The DNA end lines up better with TRBJ2-7; the J call may be wrong. The CDR3 contains 12 residues. In germline, CDR1 is PRHDT, CDR2 FYEKMQ (reference sequence).

A word on this clonotype: A read error may account for a junction end that differs from germline. The chain recombines TRBV11-2 with TRBJ2-1; possibly TRBD2 for D (5 bases). This CDR3 region has 18 residues. Germline CDR1 is SGHAT and CDR2 is FQNNGV. CDR3: CASSSHPRLAVEGNEQFF. CDR3 DNA sequence: TGTGCCAGTAGCTCCCACCCCCGTCTCGCGGTAGAGGGCAATGAGCAGTTCTTC.

The rearrangement joins TRBV7-2 to TRBJ2-7, with unresolved D. V was shortened by 5 bases and J by 0 bases, with 14 bases between the two germline ends. Germline lookup yields CDR1 SGHTA and CDR2 FQGNSA. This CDR3 spans 15 amino acids. CDR3 amino acids: CASSHRPRLSYEQYF. The CDR3 coding sequence is TGTGCCAGCAGCCATCGTCCCCGTCTCTCCTACGAGCAGTACTTC.

For this clonotype: At one of its ends the junction is not consistent with the germline gene, which may arise from a read error. The chain uses TRBV4-2 and TRBJ2-1; TRBD2 matches 11 bases. There are 16 residues in the CDR3. Germline loops: CDR1 LGHNA, CDR2 YNFKEQ. The CDR3, as DNA: TGTGCTAGCAGCCAACACCCGGGACTAGCGGACGATGAGCAGTTCTTC. Amino acids: CASSQHPGLADDEQFF.

Notes on this clonotype: Given a much more abundant clone one base away, this may be a read error. V and J are TRBV10-3 and TRBJ2-7; D remains unclear. V was shortened by 2 bases and J by 2 bases, with 10 bases between the two germline ends. The germline V gene encodes CDR1 ENHRY and CDR2 SYGVKD. The CDR3 runs to 14 residues. CDR3 amino acids: CAISEIVRAYEQYF. In nucleotides, the CDR3 is TGTGCCATCAGTGAGATTGTGAGAGCCTACGAGCAGTACTTC.

The chain carries TRBV12-3 or TRBV12-4 and TRBJ2-1, with 14 bases aligning to TRBD2. J gave up 7 bases and V 1 base, and 12 bases lay outside the gene matches. This CDR3 has 19 residues. Here the CDR3 reads CASSLGGGGLAGEYNEQFF. Written as DNA, the CDR3 is TGTGCCAGCAGTTTAGGGGGGGGGGGACTAGCGGGAGAGTATAATGAGCAGTTCTTC.

The DNA for the CDR3 is TGTGCCAGCATCCCCCTCGGGAGCGCGCAGTACTTC. Translated, it gives CASIPLGSAQYF. The chain uses TRBV14 and TRBJ2-7; weak D call: TRBD2 (6 bases). The V end was cut by 7 bases, the J end by 9 bases, with 16 bases between. Per the germline V gene, CDR1 is SGHDN and CDR2 is FVKESK. The CDR3 is 12 amino acids.

Concerning this clonotype: Because it lacks the conserved phenylalanine or tryptophan at the end, this CDR3 is likely a read error. CDR3 residues: CSLGLAVGDTQYL. CDR3 nucleotide sequence: TGCAGCTTGGGACTAGCGGTAGGAGATACGCAGTATTTA. The gene calls are TRBV29-1 and TRBJ2-3, with 11 nucleotides matching TRBD2. V shed 8 bases, J shed 5 bases, and the junction held 6 bases outside the gene matches. CDR1 and CDR2 (germline): SQVTM, ANQGSEA. The CDR3 contains 13 residues.

This clonotype was detected ten times or more. The rearrangement links TRBV6-5 to TRBJ2-5; the D gene is possibly TRBD1 (6 bases). The CDR3 has 16 residues. V was shortened by 0 bases and J by 5 bases, with 16 bases between the two germline ends. Per the germline V gene, CDR1 is MNHEY and CDR2 is SVGAGI. The CDR3 loop is CASSYSGASGGETQYF. The CDR3 nucleotides read TGTGCCAGCAGTTACTCGGGGGCCTCCGGTGGGGAGACCCAGTACTTC.

In the case of this clonotype: One base away lies a much larger clone, so this may be a sequencing read error. This chain joins TRBV6-2 or TRBV6-3 and TRBJ2-5; D is possibly TRBD1 or TRBD2 (5 bases each). From germline, CDR1 is MNHEY and CDR2 SVGEGT. The V gene lost 6 bases and the J gene lost 10 bases, with 21 bases spanning the gap. The CDR3 extends over 14 amino acids. This CDR3 is CASRGSGPRGDQYF. The CDR3 DNA sequence: TGTGCCAGCAGGGGTTCAGGGCCTCGAGGGGACCAGTACTTC.

On this clonotype: This may be a read error: a much more frequent sequence differs by one nucleotide. In nucleotides, the CDR3 is TGTGCCAGCAGTTACCGGGACGGAAAAGAAGATACGCAGTATTTT. This translates into CASSYRDGKEDTQYF. V and J are TRBV6-5 and TRBJ2-3; D might be TRBD1 or TRBD2, each matching 5 bases. Looked up from germline, CDR1 is MNHEY and CDR2 is SVGAGI. The ends were cut back, 2 bases at V and 5 bases at J, with 14 bases in the middle. This CDR3 has 15 residues.

A note on this clonotype: Its ends do not fully match the called genes, so a read error is possible. V and J are TRBV11-2 and TRBJ2-1, with no clear D. In germline, CDR1 is SGHAT, CDR2 FQNNGV. This CDR3 comprises 16 residues. CDR3 protein: CASSLGAALVGNGQFF. The CDR3 DNA reads TGTGCCAGCAGCTTAGGGGCAGCGCTCGTAGGTAATGGGCAGTTCTTC.

This clonotype has at least ten counts. The chain links TRBV6-5 to TRBJ1-1; D gene uncertain. CDR1 is MNHEY, CDR2 SVGAGI, per germline. The CDR3 is 13 amino acids. The V end lost 2 bases, the J end lost 4 bases, and 8 bases lay between the germline ends. CDR3 amino acids: CASSYAGSTEAFF. The DNA of the CDR3 is TGTGCCAGCAGTTACGCCGGGAGCACTGAAGCTTTCTTT.

Worth noting for this clonotype: Mismatch with germline at one junction end may stem from a read error. The chain employs TRBV11-2 and TRBJ2-2, with a weak D call TRBD2 (5 bases). The germline V gene encodes CDR1 SGHAT and CDR2 FQNNGV. The CDR3 is made up of 14 amino acids. The CDR3 nucleotides read TGTGTCAGCGGCTTAGGTGGTGGGATCGGGGAGCTGTTTTTT. This gives the protein CVSGLGGGIGELFF.

This clonotype came up many times. This chain uses TRBV12-3 or TRBV12-4 with TRBJ1-2; D is uncertain. The length of the CDR3 is 15 residues. V was trimmed by 6 bases and J by 7 bases, leaving 21 bases between them. This CDR3 reads CASSPEGMAKSGYTF. DNA for the CDR3: TGTGCCAGCAGCCCCGAGGGAATGGCTAAGAGTGGCTACACCTTC.

This clonotype appeared once. This chain links TRBV11-2 with TRBJ2-4; 9 nucleotides align to TRBD2. The CDR3 spans 18 residues. Germline lookup yields CDR1 SGHAT and CDR2 FQNNGV. The ends lost 5 bases at V and 9 bases at J; junction bases unmatched: 20. Here the CDR3 DNA reads TGTGCCAGCAGCACGGGACTGGCGGGAGGGCCCGACGCAATCATTCAGTACTTC. Translating gives CASSTGLAGGPDAIIQYF.

This clonotype has a single count. The chain combines TRBV12-3 or TRBV12-4 with TRBJ2-2; D is ambiguous. The CDR3 spans 11 residues. Trimming cost V 7 bases and J 9 bases, with 9 bases left between them. CDR3 DNA: TGTGCCAGCACCCGCGCCAGGGAGCTGTTTTTT. It codes for CASTRARELFF.

This clonotype was counted at least ten times. J is TRBJ2-3 and V is TRBV6-6; D call uncertain. V was shortened by 6 bases and J by 2 bases, with 18 bases between the two germline ends. In germline, CDR1 is MNHNY, CDR2 SVGAGI (reference sequence). CDR3 size: 16 residues. CDR3 sequence reads: CASSGRSDPNTDTQYF. CDR3 coding DNA: TGTGCCAGCAGCGGTCGCTCAGACCCCAACACAGATACGCAGTATTTT.